The source of this T cell receptor (beta chain) is a study of blood T cell repertoires in COVID-19. On the study more broadly: The analysed material was cDNA or gDNA that came from T cells, B-cell-depleted T cells, or PBMCs.

V was pared by 2 bases and J by 1 base, with 7 bases between. Looked up from germline, CDR1 is SGHDT and CDR2 is YYEEEE. This CDR3 has 14 amino acids. The repertoire was sequenced with immunoSEQ multiplex PCR; TCRdb's copy has only in-frame clones and lacks some. Of 130,000 to 150,000 clones in the sample, about 85% were seen once. The TCR sequence derives from a woman in her forties with active or convalescent COVID-19. The chain is built from TRBV5-6 and TRBJ2-4; D is unresolved. The sample comprised peripheral blood. DNA for the CDR3: TGTGCCAGCAGCTTATCCCCGGCCAAAAACATTCAGTACTTC. Its protein product is CASSLSPAKNIQYF.